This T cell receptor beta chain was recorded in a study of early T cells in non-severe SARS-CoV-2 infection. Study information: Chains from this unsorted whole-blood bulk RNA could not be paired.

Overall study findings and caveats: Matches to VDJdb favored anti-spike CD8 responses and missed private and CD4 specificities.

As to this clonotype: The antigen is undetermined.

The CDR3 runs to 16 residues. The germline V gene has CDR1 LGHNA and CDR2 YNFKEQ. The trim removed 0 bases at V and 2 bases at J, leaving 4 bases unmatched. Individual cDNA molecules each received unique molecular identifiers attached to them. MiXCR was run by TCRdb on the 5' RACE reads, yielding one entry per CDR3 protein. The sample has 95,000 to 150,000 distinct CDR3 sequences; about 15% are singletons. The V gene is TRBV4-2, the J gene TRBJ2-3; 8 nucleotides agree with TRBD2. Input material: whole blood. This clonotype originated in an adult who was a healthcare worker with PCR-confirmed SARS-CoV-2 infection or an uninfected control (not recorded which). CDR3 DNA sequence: TGTGCCAGCAGCCAAGAGGCGCGGGGGGTCACAGATACGCAGTATTTT. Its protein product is CASSQEARGVTDTQYF.